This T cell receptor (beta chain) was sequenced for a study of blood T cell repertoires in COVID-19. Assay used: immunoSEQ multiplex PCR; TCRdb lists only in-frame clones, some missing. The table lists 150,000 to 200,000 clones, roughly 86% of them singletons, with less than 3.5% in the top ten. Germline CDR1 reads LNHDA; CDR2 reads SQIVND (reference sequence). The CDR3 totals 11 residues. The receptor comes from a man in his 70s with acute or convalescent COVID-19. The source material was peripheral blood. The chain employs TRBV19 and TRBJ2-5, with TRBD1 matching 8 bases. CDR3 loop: CAAGQGGTQYF. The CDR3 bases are TGTGCGGCAGGACAGGGTGGGACCCAGTACTTC. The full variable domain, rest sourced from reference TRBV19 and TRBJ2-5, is DGGITQSPKYLFRKEGQNVTLSCEQNLNHDAMYWYRQDPGQGLRLIYYSQIVNDFQKGDIAEGYSVSREKKESFPLTVTSAQKNPTAFYLCAAGQGGTQYFGPGTRLLVL.